The 9 T cell receptor beta chains below come from one sample, sequenced in a study of T cell responses to AZD1222 COVID-19 vaccine. Assay: immunoSEQ multiplex PCR; the TCRdb copy retains only in-frame clones and omits some. The sample lists over 85,000 clones, roughly nine tenths seen once, with approximately 3% in the top ten. This specimen was peripheral blood, taken on day 0 of AZD1222 vaccination. The receptors derive from an adult in good health.

The chain employs TRBV7-2 and TRBJ2-1; D gene ambiguous. V was shortened by 3 bases and J by 4 bases, with 7 bases between the two germline ends. CDR1 is SGHTA, CDR2 FQGNSA, per germline. The CDR3 totals 13 residues. The CDR3 loop reads CASSFFPYNEQFF. The CDR3 region has the DNA TGTGCCAGCAGCTTTTTCCCTTACAATGAGCAGTTCTTC.

The CDR3 protein is CATSRESNRDRVPYEQYF. DNA of the CDR3: TGTGCCACCAGCAGAGAATCCAACCGGGACAGGGTTCCCTACGAGCAGTACTTC. This chain connects TRBV15 to TRBJ2-7; 9 bases are shared with TRBD1. CDR1 is LNHNV and CDR2 is YYDKDF in the germline V gene (reference sequence). Trimming at V came to 0 bases and at J to 2 bases, leaving 11 bases not matched to a gene. The CDR3 contains 18 residues. The full variable domain, rest sourced from reference TRBV15 and TRBJ2-7, is DAMVIQNPRYQVTQFGKPVTLSCSQTLNHNVMYWYQQKSSQAPKLLFHYYDKDFNNEADTPDNFQSRRPNTSFCFLDIRSPGLGDTAMYLCATSRESNRDRVPYEQYFGPGTRLTVT.

The chain has TRBV5-1 and TRBJ2-1, with 7 bases aligning to TRBD2. Losses at the gene ends were 2 bases for V and 6 bases for J; bases not matched to a gene: 8. This CDR3 spans 15 amino acids. CDR1 and CDR2 (germline): SGHRS, YFSETQ. CDR3 amino acids: CASSLNILAFNEQFF. The CDR3 DNA reads as TGCGCCAGCAGCTTAAATATACTAGCGTTCAATGAGCAGTTCTTC. The full variable domain, with the rest looked up from reference TRBV5-1 and TRBJ2-1, is KAGVTQTPRYLIKTRGQQVTLSCSPISGHRSVSWYQQTPGQGLQFLFEYFSETQRNKGNFPGRFSGRQFSNSRSEMNVSTLELGDSALYLCASSLNILAFNEQFFGPGTRLTVL.

This clone was observed a handful of times. This chain uses TRBV6-2 or TRBV6-3 with TRBJ1-5; unclear D gene. CDR3 length: 16 residues. The germline CDR1 and CDR2 sequences are MNHEY and SVGEGT. Trimming removed 3 bases at V and 7 bases at J, with 19 bases between. Here the CDR3 reads CASSYRGKGERQPQHF. DNA for the CDR3: TGTGCCAGCAGTTATCGAGGGAAGGGAGAGAGACAGCCCCAGCATTTT.

The chain carries TRBV30 and TRBJ1-6; D unclear. The germline CDR1 and CDR2 sequences are GTSNPN and SVGIG (reference sequence). V lost 1 base and J lost 0, with 13 bases in between. This CDR3 has 17 residues. CDR3 sequence reads: CAWSDSFLSSYNSPLHF. The CDR3 bases are TGTGCCTGGAGTGATTCATTCTTGAGCTCCTATAATTCACCCCTCCACTTT. The full variable domain, in which reference TRBV30 and TRBJ1-6 provide the parts outside the CDR3, is SQTIHQWPATLVQPVGSPLSLECTVEGTSNPNLYWYRQAAGRGLQLLFYSVGIGQISSEVPQNLSASRPQDRQFILSSKKLLLSDSGFYLCAWSDSFLSSYNSPLHFGNGTRLTVT.

The rearrangement joins TRBV5-6 to TRBJ2-2, with D perhaps TRBD2 (6 bases). This CDR3 region has 16 residues. CDR1 and CDR2 from the germline V gene are SGHDT and YYEEEE. V was pared by 4 bases and J by 2 bases, with 15 bases between. The CDR3 nucleotides read TGTGCCAGCAGCGAAGCCCGACTAGTCAACACCGGGGAGCTGTTTTTT. Translated: CASSEARLVNTGELFF.

The chain couples TRBV2 to TRBJ2-7; possible D gene TRBD1, 6 bases. This CDR3 contains 12 residues. V was cut by 8 bases and J by 5 bases, with 13 bases left in between. Germline loops: CDR1 SNHLY, CDR2 FYNNEI. DNA for the CDR3: TGTGCCAGCGGTTGGGGGCTGAACGAGCAGTACTTC. Protein sequence: CASGWGLNEQYF. Complete variable domain (other parts from reference TRBV2 and TRBJ2-7): EPEVTQTPSHQVTQMGQEVILRCVPISNHLYFYWYRQILGQKVEFLVSFYNNEISEKSEIFDDQFSVERPDGSNFTLKIRSTKLEDSAMYFCASGWGLNEQYFGPGTRLTVT.

The gene calls are TRBV2 and TRBJ2-1; 9 nucleotides match TRBD2. CDR1 and CDR2 from the germline V gene are SNHLY and FYNNEI. The V and J ends lost 3 bases and 6 bases, in that order; junction bases with no gene match: 6. This CDR3 comprises 15 residues. CDR3 DNA: TGTGCCAGCAGTGATGGCGGGGGGGCCCTCAATGAGCAGTTCTTC. Its translation: CASSDGGGALNEQFF.

This chain joins TRBV6-1 and TRBJ1-3, with 12 nucleotides matching TRBD1. Per the germline V gene, CDR1 is MNHNS and CDR2 is SASEGT. V lost 2 bases and J lost 5; bases outside the gene matches: 7. The CDR3 is 17 amino acids. The CDR3 bases are TGTGCCAGCAGTGAACTAGGGGACAGGGGGCGAAGAAACACCATATATTTT. Protein: CASSELGDRGRRNTIYF.